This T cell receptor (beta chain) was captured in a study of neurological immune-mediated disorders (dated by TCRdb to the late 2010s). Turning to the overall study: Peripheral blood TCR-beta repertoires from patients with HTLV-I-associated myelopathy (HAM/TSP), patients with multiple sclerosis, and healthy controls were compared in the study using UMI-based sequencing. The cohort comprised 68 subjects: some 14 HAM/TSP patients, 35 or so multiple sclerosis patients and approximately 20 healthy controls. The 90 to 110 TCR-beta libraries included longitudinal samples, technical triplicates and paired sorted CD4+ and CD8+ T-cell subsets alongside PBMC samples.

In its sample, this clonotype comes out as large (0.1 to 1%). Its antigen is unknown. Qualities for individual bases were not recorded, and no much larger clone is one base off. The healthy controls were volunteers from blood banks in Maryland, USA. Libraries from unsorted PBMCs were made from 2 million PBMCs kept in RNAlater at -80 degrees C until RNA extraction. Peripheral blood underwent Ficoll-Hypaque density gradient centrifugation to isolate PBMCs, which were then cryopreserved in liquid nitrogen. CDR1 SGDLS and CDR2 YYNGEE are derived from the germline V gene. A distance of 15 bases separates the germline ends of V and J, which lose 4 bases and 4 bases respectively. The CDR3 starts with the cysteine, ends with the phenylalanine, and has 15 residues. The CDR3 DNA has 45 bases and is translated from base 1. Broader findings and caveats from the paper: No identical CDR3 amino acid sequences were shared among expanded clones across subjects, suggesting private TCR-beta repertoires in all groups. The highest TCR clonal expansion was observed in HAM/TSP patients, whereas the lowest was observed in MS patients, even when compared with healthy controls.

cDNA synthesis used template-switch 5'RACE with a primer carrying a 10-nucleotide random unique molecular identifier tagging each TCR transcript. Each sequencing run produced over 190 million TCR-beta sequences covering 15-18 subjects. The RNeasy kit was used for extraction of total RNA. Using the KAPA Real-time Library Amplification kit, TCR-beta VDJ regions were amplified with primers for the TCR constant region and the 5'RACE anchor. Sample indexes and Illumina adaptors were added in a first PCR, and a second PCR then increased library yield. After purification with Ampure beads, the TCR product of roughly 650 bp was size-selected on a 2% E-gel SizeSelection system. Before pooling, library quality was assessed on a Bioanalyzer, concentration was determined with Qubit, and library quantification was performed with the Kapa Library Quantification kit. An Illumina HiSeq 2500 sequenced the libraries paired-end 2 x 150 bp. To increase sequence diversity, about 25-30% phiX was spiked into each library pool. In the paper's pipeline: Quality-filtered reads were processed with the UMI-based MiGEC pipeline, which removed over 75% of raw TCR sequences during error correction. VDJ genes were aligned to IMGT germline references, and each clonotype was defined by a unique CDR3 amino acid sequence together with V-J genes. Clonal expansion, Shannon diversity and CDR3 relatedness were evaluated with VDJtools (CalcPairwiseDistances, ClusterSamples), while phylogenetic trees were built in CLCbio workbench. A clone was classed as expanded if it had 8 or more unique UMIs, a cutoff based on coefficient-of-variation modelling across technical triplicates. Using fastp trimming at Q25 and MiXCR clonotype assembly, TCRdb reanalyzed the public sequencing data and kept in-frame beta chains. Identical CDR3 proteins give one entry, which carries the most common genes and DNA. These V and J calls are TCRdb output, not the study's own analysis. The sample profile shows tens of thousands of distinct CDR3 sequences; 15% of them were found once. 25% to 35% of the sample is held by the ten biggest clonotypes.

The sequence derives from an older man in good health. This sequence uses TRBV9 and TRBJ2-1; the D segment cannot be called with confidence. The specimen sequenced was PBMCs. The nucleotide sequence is TGTGCCAGCAGCTCCTTGGGTGGGCGATACAATGAGCAGTTCTTC. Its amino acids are CASSSLGGRYNEQFF.